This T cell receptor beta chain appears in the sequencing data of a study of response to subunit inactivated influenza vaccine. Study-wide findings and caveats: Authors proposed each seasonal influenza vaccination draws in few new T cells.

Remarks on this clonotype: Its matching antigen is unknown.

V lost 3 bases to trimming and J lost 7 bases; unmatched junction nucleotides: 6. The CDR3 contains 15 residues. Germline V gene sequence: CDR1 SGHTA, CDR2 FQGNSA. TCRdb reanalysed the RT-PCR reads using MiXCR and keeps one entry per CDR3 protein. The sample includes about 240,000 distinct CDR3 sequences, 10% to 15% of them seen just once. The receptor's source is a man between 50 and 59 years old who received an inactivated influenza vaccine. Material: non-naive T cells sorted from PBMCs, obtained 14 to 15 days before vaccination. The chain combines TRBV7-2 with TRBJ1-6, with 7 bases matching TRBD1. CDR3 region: CASSFGTVRNSPLHF. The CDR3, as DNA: TGTGCCAGCAGCTTCGGGACAGTGAGAAATTCACCCCTCCACTTT. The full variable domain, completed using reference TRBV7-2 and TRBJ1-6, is GAGVSQSPSNKVTEKGKDVELRCDPISGHTALYWYRQSLGQGLEFLIYFQGNSAPDKSGLPSDRFSAERTGGSVSTLTIQRTQQEDSAVYLCASSFGTVRNSPLHFGNGTRLTVT.